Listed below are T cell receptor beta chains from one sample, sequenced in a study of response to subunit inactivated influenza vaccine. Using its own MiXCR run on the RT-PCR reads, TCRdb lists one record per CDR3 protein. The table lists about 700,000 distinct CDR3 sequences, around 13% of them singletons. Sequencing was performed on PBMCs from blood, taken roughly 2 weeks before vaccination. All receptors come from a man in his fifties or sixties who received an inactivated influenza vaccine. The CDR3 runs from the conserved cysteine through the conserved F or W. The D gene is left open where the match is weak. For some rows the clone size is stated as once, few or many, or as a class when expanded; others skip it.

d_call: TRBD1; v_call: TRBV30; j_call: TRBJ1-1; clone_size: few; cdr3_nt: TGTGCCTGGAGGAGGGACAGCTTATTTGAAGCTTTCTTT; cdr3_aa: CAWRRDSLFEAFF
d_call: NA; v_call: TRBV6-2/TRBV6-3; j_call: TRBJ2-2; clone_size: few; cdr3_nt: TGTGCCAGCAAGGGTGGCGGGACCAACACCGGGGAGCTGTTTTTT; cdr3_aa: CASKGGGTNTGELFF
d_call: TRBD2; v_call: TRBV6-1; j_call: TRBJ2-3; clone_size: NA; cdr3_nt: TGTGCCAGCAGTCGTAAGCGGGGGGGACCAGATACGCAGTATTTT; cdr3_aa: CASSRKRGGPDTQYF
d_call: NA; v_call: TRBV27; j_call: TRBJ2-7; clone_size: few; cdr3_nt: TGTGCCAGCAGTTTAGTGGGGGGAACGTGGGAGCAGTACTTC; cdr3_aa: CASSLVGGTWEQYF
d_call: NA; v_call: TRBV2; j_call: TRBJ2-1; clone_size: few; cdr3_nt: TGTGCCAGCAGTGGACTTACCCCATCGGACAATGAGCAGTTCTTC; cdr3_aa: CASSGLTPSDNEQFF
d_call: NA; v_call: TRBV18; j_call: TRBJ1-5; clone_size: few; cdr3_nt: TGTGCCAGCTCACCCGAGGGGCGGCCCCGCGGTCAGCCCCAGCATTTT; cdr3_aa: CASSPEGRPRGQPQHF
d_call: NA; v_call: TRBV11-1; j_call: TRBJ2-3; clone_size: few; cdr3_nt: TGTGCCAGCAGCCCCCGCCGGAGGCCAGATACGCAGTATTTT; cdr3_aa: CASSPRRRPDTQYF
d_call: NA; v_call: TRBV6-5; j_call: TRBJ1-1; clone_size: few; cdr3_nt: TGTGCCAGCAGTTACCGGACGGTCACTGAAGCTTTCTTT; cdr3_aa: CASSYRTVTEAFF
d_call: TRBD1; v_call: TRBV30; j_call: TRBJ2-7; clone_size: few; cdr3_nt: TGTGCCTGGAGTATCGACAGGGCGTGGTACGAGCAGTACTTC; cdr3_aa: CAWSIDRAWYEQYF
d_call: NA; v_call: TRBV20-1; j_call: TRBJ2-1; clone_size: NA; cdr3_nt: TGCAGTGCTACGCAGGGTCAGCGTGAGCAGTTCTTC; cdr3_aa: CSATQGQREQFF
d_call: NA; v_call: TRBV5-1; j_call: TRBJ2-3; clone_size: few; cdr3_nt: TGCGCCAGCACCGATGCCCGTAGGACCGACACAGATACGCAGTATTTT; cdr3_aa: CASTDARRTDTDTQYF
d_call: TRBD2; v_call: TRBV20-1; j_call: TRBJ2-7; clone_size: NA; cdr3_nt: TGCAGTGCTGACCTTAGCGGGAGCTCCTACGAGCAGTACTTC; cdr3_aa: CSADLSGSSYEQYF
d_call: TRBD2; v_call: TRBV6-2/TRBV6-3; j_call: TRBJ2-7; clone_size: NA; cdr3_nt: TGTGCCAGCAGTGGGACTAGCATATACGAGCAGTACTTC; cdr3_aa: CASSGTSIYEQYF
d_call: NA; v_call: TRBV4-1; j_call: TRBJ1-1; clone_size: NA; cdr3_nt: TGCGCCAGCAGCCAAGTCTGGGGGAACACTGAAGCTTTCTTT; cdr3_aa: CASSQVWGNTEAFF
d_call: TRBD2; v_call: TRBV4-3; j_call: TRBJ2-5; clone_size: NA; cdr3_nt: TGCGCCAGCAGCCTTAGGACTAGCGGGGCTAAAGAGACCCAGTACTTC; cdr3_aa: CASSLRTSGAKETQYF
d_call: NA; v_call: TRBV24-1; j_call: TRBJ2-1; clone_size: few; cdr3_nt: TGTGCCACCAGTCCCTCGGGGGAAGACGAGCAGTTCTTC; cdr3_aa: CATSPSGEDEQFF
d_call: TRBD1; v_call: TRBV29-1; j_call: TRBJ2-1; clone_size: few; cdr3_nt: TGCAGCGTTGGTTGGGGACAGGGCACTGAGCAGTTCTTC; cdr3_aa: CSVGWGQGTEQFF
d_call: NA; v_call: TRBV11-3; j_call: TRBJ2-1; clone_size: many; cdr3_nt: TGTGCCAGCTCCCGAAAGTTCCACAATGAGCAGTTCTTC; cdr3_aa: CASSRKFHNEQFF
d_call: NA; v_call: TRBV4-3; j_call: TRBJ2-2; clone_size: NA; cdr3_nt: TGCGCCAGCAGCCAAGCTCGGGGGAACACCGGGGAGCTGTTTTTT; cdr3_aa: CASSQARGNTGELFF
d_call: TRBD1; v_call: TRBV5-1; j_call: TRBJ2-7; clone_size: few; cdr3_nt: TGCGCCAGCAGCTTGGGACCCGGGACAGGGGTTTTCGAGCAGTACTTC; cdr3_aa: CASSLGPGTGVFEQYF
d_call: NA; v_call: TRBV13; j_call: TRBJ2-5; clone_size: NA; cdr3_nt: TGTGCCAGCAGCCTACGACTAGTGGAGACCCAGTACTTC; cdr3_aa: CASSLRLVETQYF
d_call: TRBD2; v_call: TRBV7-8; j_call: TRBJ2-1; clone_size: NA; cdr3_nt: TGTGCCAGCAGTCTAGCGGAGGGGTACTACAATGAGCAGTTCTTC; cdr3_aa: CASSLAEGYYNEQFF
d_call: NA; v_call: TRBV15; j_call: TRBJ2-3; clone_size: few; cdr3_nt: TGTGCCACCAGCAAGGGGAGGGGGGCTAGCACAGATACGCAGTATTTT; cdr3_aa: CATSKGRGASTDTQYF
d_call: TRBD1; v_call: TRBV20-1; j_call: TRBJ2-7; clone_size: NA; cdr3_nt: TGCAGTGCTCAGGGGGCCGGATACGAGCAGTACTTC; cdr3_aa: CSAQGAGYEQYF
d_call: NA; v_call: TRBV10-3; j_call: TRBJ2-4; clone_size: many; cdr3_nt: TGTGCCATCTCGGCAGGTAAAAACATTCAGTACTTC; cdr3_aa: CAISAGKNIQYF
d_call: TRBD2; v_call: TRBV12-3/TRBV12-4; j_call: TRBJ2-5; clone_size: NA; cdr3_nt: TGTGCCAGCAGTTGGGCTAGCGGGGGGGAGACCCAGTACTTC; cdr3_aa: CASSWASGGETQYF
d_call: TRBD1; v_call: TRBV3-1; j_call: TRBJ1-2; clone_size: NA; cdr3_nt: TGTGCCAGCACCCCGGGACAGCACTATGGCTACACCTTC; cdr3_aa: CASTPGQHYGYTF
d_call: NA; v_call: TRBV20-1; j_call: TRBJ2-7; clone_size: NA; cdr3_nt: TGCAGTGCTAGAGAGGGGCCCTCCTACGAGCAGTACTTC; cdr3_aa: CSAREGPSYEQYF
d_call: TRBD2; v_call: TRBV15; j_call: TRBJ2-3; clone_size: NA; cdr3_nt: TGTGCCACCAGCCCCCGGACTAGCGGGAGGGGAACAACAGATACGCAGTATTTT; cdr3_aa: CATSPRTSGRGTTDTQYF
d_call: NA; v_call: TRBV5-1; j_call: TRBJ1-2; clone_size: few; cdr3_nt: TGCGCCAGCAGCTACGCGGACTATGGCTACACCTTC; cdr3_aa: CASSYADYGYTF
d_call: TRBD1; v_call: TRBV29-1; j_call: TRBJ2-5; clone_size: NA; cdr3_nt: TGCAGCGTATTGGGACAGGGGCAAGAGACCCAGTACTTC; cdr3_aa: CSVLGQGQETQYF
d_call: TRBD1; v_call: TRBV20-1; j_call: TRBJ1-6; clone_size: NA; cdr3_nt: TGCAGTGCTAGAGATCAAGGCCAGGGGGCATCACCCCTCCACTTT; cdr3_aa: CSARDQGQGASPLHF
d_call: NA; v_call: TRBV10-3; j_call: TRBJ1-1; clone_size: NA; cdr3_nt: TGTGCCATCAGTGAAGGGGGGGACGGACAGAACACTGAAGCTTTCTTT; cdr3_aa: CAISEGGDGQNTEAFF
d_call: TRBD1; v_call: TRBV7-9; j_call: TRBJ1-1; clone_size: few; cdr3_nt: TGTGCCAGCACCAAGGGGGCTACTGAAGCTTTCTTT; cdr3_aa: CASTKGATEAFF
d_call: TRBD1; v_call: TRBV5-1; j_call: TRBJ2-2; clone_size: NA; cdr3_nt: TGCGCCAGCAGCTTGGAGAGACAGGGGTTCGGCGGGGAGCTGTTTTTT; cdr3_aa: CASSLERQGFGGELFF
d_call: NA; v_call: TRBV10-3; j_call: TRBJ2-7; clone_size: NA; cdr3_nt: TGTGCCATCAGGACGGTTACTGGGCAGTACTTC; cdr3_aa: CAIRTVTGQYF
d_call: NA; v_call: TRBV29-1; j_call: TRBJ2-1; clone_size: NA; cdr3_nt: TGCAGCGTTGAGGGGGGAGTGAACTACAATGAGCAGTTCTTC; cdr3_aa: CSVEGGVNYNEQFF
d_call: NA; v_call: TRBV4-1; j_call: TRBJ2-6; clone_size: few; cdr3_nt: TGCGCCAGCAGCCAAGACAAGCTGGCTGGGGCCAACGTCCTGACTTTC; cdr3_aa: CASSQDKLAGANVLTF
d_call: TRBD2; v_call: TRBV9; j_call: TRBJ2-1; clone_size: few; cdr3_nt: TGTGCCAGCAGCGTAGGAGGTAGCGGGGTATACAATGAGCAGTTCTTC; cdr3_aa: CASSVGGSGVYNEQFF
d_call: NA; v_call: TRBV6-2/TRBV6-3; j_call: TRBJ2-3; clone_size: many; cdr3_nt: TGTGCCAGCAGTCCCAGAGCGGGTGTCTCGTATACGCAGTATTTT; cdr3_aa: CASSPRAGVSYTQYF
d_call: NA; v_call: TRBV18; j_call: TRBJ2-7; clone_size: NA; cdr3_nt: TGTGCCAGCTCACCCGCCTCAGGCTACGAGCAGTACTTC; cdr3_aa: CASSPASGYEQYF
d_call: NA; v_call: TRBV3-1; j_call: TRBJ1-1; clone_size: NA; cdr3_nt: TGTGCCAGCAGCCAAGAGCGGGGGGACATGGGAACTGAAGCTTTCTTT; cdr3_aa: CASSQERGDMGTEAFF
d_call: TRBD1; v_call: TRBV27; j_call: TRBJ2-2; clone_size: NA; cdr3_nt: TGTGCCAGCAGTTTGCTCTCGAGGGGGCAATTTTCCGGGGAGCTGTTTTTT; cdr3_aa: CASSLLSRGQFSGELFF
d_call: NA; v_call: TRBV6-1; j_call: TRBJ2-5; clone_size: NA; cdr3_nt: TGTGCCAGCTCTGGGGTAGCTGGGGAGACCCAGTACTTC; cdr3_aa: CASSGVAGETQYF
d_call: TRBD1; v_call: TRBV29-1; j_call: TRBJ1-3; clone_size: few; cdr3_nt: TGCAGCGTTGGGGACAGGGGACCTGGAAACACCATATATTTT; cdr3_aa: CSVGDRGPGNTIYF
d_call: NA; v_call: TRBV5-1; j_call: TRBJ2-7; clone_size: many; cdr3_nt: TGCGCCAGCAGCTTGTATAGCGAGCAGTACTTC; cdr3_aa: CASSLYSEQYF
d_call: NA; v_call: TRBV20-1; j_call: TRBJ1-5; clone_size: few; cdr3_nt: TGCAGTGCTAGATGGGACTGGGGAAGTCAGCCCCAGCATTTT; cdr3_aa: CSARWDWGSQPQHF
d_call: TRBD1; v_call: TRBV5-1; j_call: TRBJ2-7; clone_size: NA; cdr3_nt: TGCGCCAGCAGCCAGACAGGGGATGCCTCCTACGAGCAGTACTTC; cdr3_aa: CASSQTGDASYEQYF